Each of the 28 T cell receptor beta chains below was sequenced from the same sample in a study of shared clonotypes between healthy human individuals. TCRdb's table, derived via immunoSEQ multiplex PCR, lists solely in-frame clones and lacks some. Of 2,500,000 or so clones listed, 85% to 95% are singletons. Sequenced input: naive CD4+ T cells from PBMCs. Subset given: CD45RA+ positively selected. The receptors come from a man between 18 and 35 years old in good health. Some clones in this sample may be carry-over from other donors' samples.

The CDR3, as DNA: TGCGCCAGCAGCCAAGATTGGCTAGCGGGAGTGGAGACCCAGTACTTC. Translating it yields CASSQDWLAGVETQYF. The J gene is TRBJ2-5, the V gene TRBV4-1; 10 bases are a match to TRBD2. This CDR3 contains 16 residues. Germline CDR1 MGHRA, CDR2 YSYEKL. With 0 bases clipped from V and 5 bases from J, the junction kept 6 bases outside the gene matches.

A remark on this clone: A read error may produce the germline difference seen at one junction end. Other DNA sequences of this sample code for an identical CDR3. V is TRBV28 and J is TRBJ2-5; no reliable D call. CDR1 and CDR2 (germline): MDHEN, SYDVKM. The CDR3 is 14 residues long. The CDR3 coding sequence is TGTGCAAGCAGGTCGGGCCAGCCTCAAGAGACCCAGTACTTC. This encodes CASRSGQPQETQYF.

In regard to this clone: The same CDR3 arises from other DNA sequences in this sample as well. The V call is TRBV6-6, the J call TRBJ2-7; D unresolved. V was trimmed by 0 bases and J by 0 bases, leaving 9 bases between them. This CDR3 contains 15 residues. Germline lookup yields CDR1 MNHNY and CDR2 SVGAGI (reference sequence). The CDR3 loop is CASSYSSRYSYEQYF. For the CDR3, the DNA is TGTGCCAGCAGTTACTCGAGCAGATACTCCTACGAGCAGTACTTC.

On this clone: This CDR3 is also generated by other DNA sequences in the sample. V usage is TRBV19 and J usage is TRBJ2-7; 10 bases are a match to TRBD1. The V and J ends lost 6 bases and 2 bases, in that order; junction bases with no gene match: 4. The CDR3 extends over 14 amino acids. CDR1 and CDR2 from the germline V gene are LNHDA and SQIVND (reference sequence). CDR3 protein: CASSTGTGAYEQYF. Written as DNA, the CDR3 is TGTGCCAGTAGCACCGGGACAGGGGCCTACGAGCAGTACTTC.

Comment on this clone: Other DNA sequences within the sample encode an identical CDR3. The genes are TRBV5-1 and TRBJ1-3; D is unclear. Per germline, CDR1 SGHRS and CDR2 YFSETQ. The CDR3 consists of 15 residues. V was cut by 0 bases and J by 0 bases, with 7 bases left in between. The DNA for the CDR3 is TGCGCCAGCAGCTTGGCCCCGGGCTCTGGAAACACCATATATTTT. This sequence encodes CASSLAPGSGNTIYF.

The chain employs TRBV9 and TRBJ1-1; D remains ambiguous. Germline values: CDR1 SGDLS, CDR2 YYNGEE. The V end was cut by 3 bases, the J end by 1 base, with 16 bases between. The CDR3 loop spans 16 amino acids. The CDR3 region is CASSALGRSGNTEAFF. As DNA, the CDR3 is TGTGCCAGCAGCGCGCTAGGGCGGTCTGGGAACACTGAAGCTTTCTTT.

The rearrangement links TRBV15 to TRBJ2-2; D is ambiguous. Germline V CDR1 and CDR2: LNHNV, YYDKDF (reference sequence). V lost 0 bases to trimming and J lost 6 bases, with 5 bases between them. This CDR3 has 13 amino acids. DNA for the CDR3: TGTGCCACCAGCAGAGAGATGGCCGGGGAGCTGTTTTTT. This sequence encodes CATSREMAGELFF.

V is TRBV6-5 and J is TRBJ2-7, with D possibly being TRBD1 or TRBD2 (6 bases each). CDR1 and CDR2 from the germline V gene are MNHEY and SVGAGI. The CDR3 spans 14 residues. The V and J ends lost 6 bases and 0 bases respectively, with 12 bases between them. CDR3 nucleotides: TGTGCCAGCAGGGGGGGCAAAACCTCCTACGAGCAGTACTTC. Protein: CASRGGKTSYEQYF.

This CDR3 is CASSQGRQGGFGELFF. CDR3 bases: TGCGCCAGCAGCCAAGGACGACAGGGGGGATTCGGGGAGCTGTTTTTT. The chain employs TRBV4-1 and TRBJ2-2; 9 bases map to TRBD1. V lost 1 base, J lost 7 bases, and 7 bases stayed unmatched. The CDR3 consists of 16 residues. Germline V CDR1 and CDR2: MGHRA, YSYEKL.

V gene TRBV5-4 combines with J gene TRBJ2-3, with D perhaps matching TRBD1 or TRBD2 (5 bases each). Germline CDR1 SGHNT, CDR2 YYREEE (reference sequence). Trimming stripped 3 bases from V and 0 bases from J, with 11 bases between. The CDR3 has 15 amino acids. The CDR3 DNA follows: TGTGCCAGCAGCTCCGTCGGGACCAGCACAGATACGCAGTATTTT. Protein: CASSSVGTSTDTQYF.

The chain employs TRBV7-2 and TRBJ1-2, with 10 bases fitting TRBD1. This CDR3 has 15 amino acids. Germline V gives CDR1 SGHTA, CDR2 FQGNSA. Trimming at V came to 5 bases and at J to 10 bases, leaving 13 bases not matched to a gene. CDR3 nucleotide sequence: TGTGCCAGCAGCATTCCGGGACAGGGGATAAAATACTACACCTTC. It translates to CASSIPGQGIKYYTF.

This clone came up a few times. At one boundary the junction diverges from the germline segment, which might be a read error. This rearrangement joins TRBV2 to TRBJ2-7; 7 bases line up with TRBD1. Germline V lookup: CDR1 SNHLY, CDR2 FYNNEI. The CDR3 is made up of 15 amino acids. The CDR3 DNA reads TGTGCCAGCAGGGAAGGGACAGAGATAACCTACGAGCAGTACTTC. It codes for CASREGTEITYEQYF.

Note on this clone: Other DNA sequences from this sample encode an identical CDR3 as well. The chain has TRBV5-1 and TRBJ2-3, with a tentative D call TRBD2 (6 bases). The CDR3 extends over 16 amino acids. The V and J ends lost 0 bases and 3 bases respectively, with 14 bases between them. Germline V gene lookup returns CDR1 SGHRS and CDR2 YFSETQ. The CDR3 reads CASSLAGQGGTDTQYF. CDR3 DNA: TGCGCCAGCAGCTTGGCCGGGCAGGGAGGTACAGATACGCAGTATTTT.

The CDR3 DNA follows: TGTGCCAGCAGTTTATGGGGGGCACCCCCCACTGAAGCTTTCTTT. Amino acids: CASSLWGAPPTEAFF. This chain uses TRBV28 with TRBJ1-1; maybe TRBD1 (6 bases). CDR1 and CDR2 from the germline V gene are MDHEN and SYDVKM. This CDR3 comprises 15 residues. V was cut by 0 bases and J by 4 bases, with 12 bases left in between.

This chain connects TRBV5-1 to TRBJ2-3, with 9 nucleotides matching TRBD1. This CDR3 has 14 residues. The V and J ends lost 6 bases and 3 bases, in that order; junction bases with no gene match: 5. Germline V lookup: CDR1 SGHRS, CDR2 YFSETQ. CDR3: CASKSQGATDTQYF. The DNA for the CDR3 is TGCGCCAGCAAATCACAGGGGGCAACAGATACGCAGTATTTT.

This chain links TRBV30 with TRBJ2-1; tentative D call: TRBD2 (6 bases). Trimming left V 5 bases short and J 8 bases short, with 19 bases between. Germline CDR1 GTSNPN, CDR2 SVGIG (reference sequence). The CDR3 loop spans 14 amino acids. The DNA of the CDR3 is TGTGCCTGGGCGCCGGGACTCAGGAGCCATGAGCAGTTCTTC. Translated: CAWAPGLRSHEQFF. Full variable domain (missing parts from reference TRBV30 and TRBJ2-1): SQTIHQWPATLVQPVGSPLSLECTVEGTSNPNLYWYRQAAGRGLQLLFYSVGIGQISSEVPQNLSASRPQDRQFILSSKKLLLSDSGFYLCAWAPGLRSHEQFFGPGTRLTVL.

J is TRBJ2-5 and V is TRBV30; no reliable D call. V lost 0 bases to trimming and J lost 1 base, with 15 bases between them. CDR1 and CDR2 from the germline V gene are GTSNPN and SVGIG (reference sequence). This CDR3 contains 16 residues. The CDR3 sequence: CAWSVWGSGFQETQYF. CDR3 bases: TGTGCCTGGAGTGTATGGGGATCAGGTTTCCAAGAGACCCAGTACTTC.

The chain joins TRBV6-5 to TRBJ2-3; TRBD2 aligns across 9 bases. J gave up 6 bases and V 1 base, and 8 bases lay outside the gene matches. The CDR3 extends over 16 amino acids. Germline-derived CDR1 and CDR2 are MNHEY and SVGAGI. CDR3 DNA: TGTGCCAGCAGTTACTTTGGCGGGAGGGCCGGGGATACGCAGTATTTT. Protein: CASSYFGGRAGDTQYF.

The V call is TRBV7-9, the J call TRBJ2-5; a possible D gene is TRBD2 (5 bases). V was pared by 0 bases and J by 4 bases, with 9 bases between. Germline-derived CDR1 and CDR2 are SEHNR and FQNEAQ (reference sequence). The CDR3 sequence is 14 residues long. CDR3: CASSLAGEGETQYF. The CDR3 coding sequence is TGTGCCAGCAGCTTAGCGGGAGAAGGAGAGACCCAGTACTTC.

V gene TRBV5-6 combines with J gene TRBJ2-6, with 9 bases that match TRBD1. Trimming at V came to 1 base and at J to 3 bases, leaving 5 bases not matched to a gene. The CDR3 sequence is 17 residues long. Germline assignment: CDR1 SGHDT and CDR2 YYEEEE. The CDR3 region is CASSLRDRVGGANVLTF. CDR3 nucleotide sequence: TGTGCCAGCAGCTTGAGGGACAGGGTTGGTGGGGCCAACGTCCTGACTTTC.

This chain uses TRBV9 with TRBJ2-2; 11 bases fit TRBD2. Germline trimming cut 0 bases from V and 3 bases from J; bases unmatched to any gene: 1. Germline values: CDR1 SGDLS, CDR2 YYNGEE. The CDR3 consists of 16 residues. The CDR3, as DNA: TGTGCCAGCAGCGTAGCGGGACTAGCGGACACCGGGGAGCTGTTTTTT. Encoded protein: CASSVAGLADTGELFF.

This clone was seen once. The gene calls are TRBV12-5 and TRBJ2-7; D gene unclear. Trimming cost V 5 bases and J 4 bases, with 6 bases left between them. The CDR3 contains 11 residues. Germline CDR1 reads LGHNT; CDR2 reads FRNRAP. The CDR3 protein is CASGTSYEQYF. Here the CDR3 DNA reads TGTGCTAGTGGTACGTCTTACGAGCAGTACTTC.

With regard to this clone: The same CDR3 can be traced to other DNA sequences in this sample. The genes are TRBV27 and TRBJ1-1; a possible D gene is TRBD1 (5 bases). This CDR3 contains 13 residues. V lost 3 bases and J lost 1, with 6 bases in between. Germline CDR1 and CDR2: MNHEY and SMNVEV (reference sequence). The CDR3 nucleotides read TGTGCCAGCAGTTTGGGGCAGAACACTGAAGCTTTCTTT. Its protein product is CASSLGQNTEAFF.

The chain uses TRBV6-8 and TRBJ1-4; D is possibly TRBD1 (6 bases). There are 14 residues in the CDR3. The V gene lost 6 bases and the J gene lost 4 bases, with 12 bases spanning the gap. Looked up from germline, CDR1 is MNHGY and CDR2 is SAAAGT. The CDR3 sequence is CASRLQGLNEKLFF. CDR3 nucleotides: TGTGCCAGCAGATTACAGGGTCTTAATGAAAAACTGTTTTTT.

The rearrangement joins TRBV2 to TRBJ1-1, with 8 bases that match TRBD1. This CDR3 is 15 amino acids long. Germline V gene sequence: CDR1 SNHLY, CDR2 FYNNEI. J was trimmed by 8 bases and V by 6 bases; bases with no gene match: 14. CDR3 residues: CASREQGKQGGEAFF. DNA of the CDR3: TGTGCCAGCAGAGAGCAGGGAAAACAGGGGGGAGAAGCTTTCTTT.

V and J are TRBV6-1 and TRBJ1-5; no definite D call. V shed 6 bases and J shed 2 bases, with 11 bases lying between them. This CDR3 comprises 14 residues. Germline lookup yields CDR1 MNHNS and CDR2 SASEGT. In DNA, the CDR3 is TGTGCCAGCAGCGATCCGGGTGGCAATCAGCCCCAGCATTTT. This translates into CASSDPGGNQPQHF.

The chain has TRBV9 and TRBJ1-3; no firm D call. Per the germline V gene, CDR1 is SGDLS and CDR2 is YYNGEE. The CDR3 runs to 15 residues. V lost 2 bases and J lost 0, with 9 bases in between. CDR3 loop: CASSVGGYSGNTIYF. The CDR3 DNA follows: TGTGCCAGCAGCGTTGGCGGATACTCTGGAAACACCATATATTTT. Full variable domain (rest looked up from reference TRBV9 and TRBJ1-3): DSGVTQTPKHLITATGQRVTLRCSPRSGDLSVYWYQQSLDQGLQFLIQYYNGEERAKGNILERFSAQQFPDLHSELNLSSLELGDSALYFCASSVGGYSGNTIYFGEGSWLTVV.

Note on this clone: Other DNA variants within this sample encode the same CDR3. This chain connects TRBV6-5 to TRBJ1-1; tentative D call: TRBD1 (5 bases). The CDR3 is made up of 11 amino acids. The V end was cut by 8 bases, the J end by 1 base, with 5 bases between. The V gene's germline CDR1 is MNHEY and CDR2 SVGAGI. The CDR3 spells CASGGNTEAFF. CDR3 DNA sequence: TGTGCCAGCGGGGGGAACACTGAAGCTTTCTTT.